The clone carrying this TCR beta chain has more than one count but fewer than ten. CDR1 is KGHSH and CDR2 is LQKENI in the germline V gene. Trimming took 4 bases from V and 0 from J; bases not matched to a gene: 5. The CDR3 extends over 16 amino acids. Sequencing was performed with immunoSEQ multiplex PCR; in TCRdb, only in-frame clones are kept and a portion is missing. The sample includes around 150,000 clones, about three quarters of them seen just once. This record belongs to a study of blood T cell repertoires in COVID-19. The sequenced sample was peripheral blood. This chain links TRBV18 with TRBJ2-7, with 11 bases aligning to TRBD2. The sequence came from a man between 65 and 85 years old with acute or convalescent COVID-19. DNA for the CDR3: TGTGCCAGCTCACGCCTGACTAGCGGGATCTCCTACGAGCAGTACTTC. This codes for CASSRLTSGISYEQYF.